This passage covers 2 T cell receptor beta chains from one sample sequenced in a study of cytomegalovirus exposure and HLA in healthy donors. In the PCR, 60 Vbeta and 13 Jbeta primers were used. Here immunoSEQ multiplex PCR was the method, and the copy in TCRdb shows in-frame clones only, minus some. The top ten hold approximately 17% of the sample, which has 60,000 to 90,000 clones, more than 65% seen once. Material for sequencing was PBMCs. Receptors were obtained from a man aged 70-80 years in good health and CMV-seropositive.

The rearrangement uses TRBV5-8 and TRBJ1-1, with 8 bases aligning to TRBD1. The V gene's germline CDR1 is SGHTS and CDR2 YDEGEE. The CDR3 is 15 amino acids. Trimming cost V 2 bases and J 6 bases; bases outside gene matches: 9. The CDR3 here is CASSLPRQGSPEAFF. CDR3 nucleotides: TGTGCCAGCAGCTTACCCCGACAGGGGAGCCCTGAAGCTTTCTTT.

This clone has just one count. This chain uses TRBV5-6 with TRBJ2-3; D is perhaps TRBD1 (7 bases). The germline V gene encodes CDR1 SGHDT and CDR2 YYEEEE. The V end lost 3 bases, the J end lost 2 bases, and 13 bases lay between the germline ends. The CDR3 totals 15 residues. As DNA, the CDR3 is TGTGCCAGCAGCTCACAGGGGACTCACACAGATACGCAGTATTTT. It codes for CASSSQGTHTDTQYF.